This is a list of T cell receptor beta chains from one sample in a study of blood T cell dynamics during melanoma immunotherapy. Measured with immunoSEQ multiplex PCR; TCRdb has only the in-frame clones, and not every one. The sample records about 10,000 clones, roughly 84% being singletons. Sample: blood, taken from a patient treated with checkpoint blockade. The receptors derive from a human donor with melanoma. Both conserved end residues are part of each CDR3. D genes are given only for firm matches. Size values are once, few and many counts, or a class for expanded clones, and some rows have none.

j_gene	v_gene	abundance	d_gene	CDR3nt	CDR3aa
TRBJ2-5	TRBV4-1	once	NA	TGCGCCAGCAGCCAAGACGGGTTAGGGGCCCAGGAGACCCAGTACTTC	CASSQDGLGAQETQYF
TRBJ1-2	TRBV6-5	NA	TRBD1	TGTGCCAGCAGTCCCGGGACAGGGGGCAGTTATGGCTACACCTTC	CASSPGTGGSYGYTF
TRBJ2-3	TRBV30	NA	TRBD1	TGTGCCTGGAACCCGACAGGGGGATTAGATACGCAGTATTTT	CAWNPTGGLDTQYF
TRBJ2-7	TRBV10-3	NA	TRBD2	TGTGCCATCGGCGGGAGGGACAGAATAAACGAGCAGTACTTC	CAIGGRDRINEQYF
TRBJ2-3	TRBV7-7	NA	NA	TGTGCCAGCAGCTTGGAGGGCGCAGATACGCAGTATTTT	CASSLEGADTQYF
TRBJ2-5	TRBV5-4	NA	TRBD2	TGTGCCAGCACCCCCGGGACTAGCGGGGGAGTAGAGACCCAGTACTTC	CASTPGTSGGVETQYF
TRBJ1-2	TRBV11-3	NA	NA	TGTGCCAGCAGCTTAGGTCGAGCGCCGAACTATGGCTACACCTTC	CASSLGRAPNYGYTF
TRBJ1-1	TRBV9	NA	NA	TGTGCCAGCACCGCCTTACAGGGAGGGAACACTGAAGCTTTCTTT	CASTALQGGNTEAFF
TRBJ2-3	TRBV15	NA	TRBD2	TGTGCCACCAGCGGCCTAGAAGGGACTAGCGGGGGGGCCCATCTTACGCAGTATTTT	CATSGLEGTSGGAHLTQYF
TRBJ2-1	TRBV19	NA	NA	TGTGCCAGTAGTATAGATCTATGGAGCGGGCGGCAGTTCTTC	CASSIDLWSGRQFF
TRBJ2-7	TRBV7-9	NA	TRBD1	TGTGCCAGCAGCTTAGCAGGACAGGGGACCTACGAGCAGTACTTC	CASSLAGQGTYEQYF
TRBJ1-5	TRBV30	NA	NA	TGTGCCTGGAGTGTACAATATCGGGGGCGGTATCAGCCCCAGCATTTT	CAWSVQYRGRYQPQHF
TRBJ1-2	TRBV11-2	few	NA	TGTGCCAGCAGGCCCACAACGTCCTATGGCTACACCTTC	CASRPTTSYGYTF
TRBJ1-1	TRBV5-6	NA	NA	TGTGCCAGCAGCTTGGACAAGGGGCTGAACACTGAAGCTTTCTTT	CASSLDKGLNTEAFF
TRBJ2-1	TRBV18	NA	NA	TGTGCCAGCTCACCCCGGGGGCAGGGGGTGTCCTCCCCTATTCGTGGCTCCTACAATGAGCAGTTCTTC	CASSPRGQGVSSPIRGSYNEQFF
TRBJ2-7	TRBV5-6	NA	NA	TGTGCCAGCAGCAGGGGTTACGAGCAGTACTTC	CASSRGYEQYF
TRBJ2-7	TRBV7-2	few	NA	TGTGCCAGCAGCTTAGTAGGGGTCGAGCAGTACTTC	CASSLVGVEQYF
TRBJ1-6	TRBV25-1	NA	TRBD1	TGTGCCAGCAGTCCCCAGGGGGGCGCGGATTCACCCCTCCACTTT	CASSPQGGADSPLHF
TRBJ2-5	TRBV7-3	NA	TRBD2	TGTGCCAGCAGCTTAAACCCCCCCGGACTAGCGGGGGGCCAAGAGACCCAGTACTTC	CASSLNPPGLAGGQETQYF
TRBJ1-5	TRBV9	NA	NA	TGTGCCAGCAGCGTAGGACAGGTCGATCAGCCCCAGCATTTT	CASSVGQVDQPQHF
TRBJ2-7	TRBV5-1	few	NA	TGCGCCAGCAGCCTCGCGGCGGGATACGAGCAGTACTTC	CASSLAAGYEQYF
TRBJ2-7	TRBV6-1	NA	TRBD1	TGTGCCAGCAGAAGATCCGGGACAGGAGATTACGAGCAGTACTTC	CASRRSGTGDYEQYF
TRBJ2-1	TRBV9	few	NA	TGTGCCAGCAGCGTAGAGATCGGGGGGCGGATTAATGAGCAGTTCTTC	CASSVEIGGRINEQFF
TRBJ2-3	TRBV30	NA	NA	TGTGCCTGGAGTGAAGCGATTAGGACAGATACGCAGTATTTT	CAWSEAIRTDTQYF
TRBJ1-1	TRBV5-1	once	NA	TGCGCCAGCAGATCCGGGGACACTGAAGCTTTCTTT	CASRSGDTEAFF
TRBJ2-7	TRBV20-1	NA	NA	TGCAGTGCTAGAAAAGGATACGAGCAGTACTTC	CSARKGYEQYF
TRBJ1-3	TRBV10-3	NA	NA	TGTGCCATCAGTGAGTCCCAGGAGCCTGGAAACACCATATATTTT	CAISESQEPGNTIYF
TRBJ2-5	TRBV11-2	large	NA	TGTGCCAGCAGCTTCGGGACTCCGGAGGAGGAGACCCAGTACTTC	CASSFGTPEEETQYF
TRBJ1-2	TRBV7-2	NA	NA	TGTGCCAGCAGCCCTACAGGGACGATAGGAGGCTACACCTTC	CASSPTGTIGGYTF
TRBJ2-5	TRBV5-5	once	NA	TGTGCCAGCAGCGGTGCTAGGGCGCGAGAGACCCAGTACTTC	CASSGARARETQYF
TRBJ2-7	TRBV5-6	NA	TRBD1	TGTGCCAGCAGCGGTGATATGGACAGGGGAACTTATGCCTACGAGCAGTACTTC	CASSGDMDRGTYAYEQYF
TRBJ1-1	TRBV18	few	TRBD1	TGTGCCAGCTCTCAGGGACAGGCGAACACTGAAGCTTTCTTT	CASSQGQANTEAFF
TRBJ1-5	TRBV19	NA	NA	TGTGCTGGCGGGGGTAGCAATCAGCCCCAGCATTTT	CAGGGSNQPQHF
TRBJ2-7	TRBV5-1	NA	TRBD2	TGCGCCAGCAGCTTGGTGACTAGCGGGGGCCCACTATTCTACGAGCAGTACTTC	CASSLVTSGGPLFYEQYF
TRBJ2-7	TRBV4-3	NA	NA	TGCGCCAGCAGCCAAGGTACAGGGTGGTACGAGCAGTACTTC	CASSQGTGWYEQYF
TRBJ1-3	TRBV18	NA	NA	TGTGCCAGCTCACCAGGGAATTGGCTTTCTGGAAACACCATATATTTT	CASSPGNWLSGNTIYF
TRBJ2-3	TRBV9	NA	NA	TGTGCCAGCAGCGTAGTCGGGGCAGGGACAGATACGCAGTATTTT	CASSVVGAGTDTQYF
TRBJ1-3	TRBV30	NA	NA	TGTGCCTGGAGCTCCGGGACATCTGGAAACACCATATATTTT	CAWSSGTSGNTIYF
TRBJ2-1	TRBV19	NA	NA	TGTGCGTCCGGGGCCTACAATGAGCAGTTCTTC	CASGAYNEQFF
TRBJ1-4	TRBV30	NA	NA	TGTGCCTGGAGTAAATTTCAGGGCTATAATGAAAAACTGTTTTTT	CAWSKFQGYNEKLFF
TRBJ1-6	TRBV28	NA	NA	TGTGCCAGCAATATCCGTCAGGGCCTAAATTCACCCCTCCACTTT	CASNIRQGLNSPLHF
TRBJ2-3	TRBV19	NA	NA	TGTGCCAGTACCGGCGGGGGACACACAGATACGCAGTATTTT	CASTGGGHTDTQYF
TRBJ2-7	TRBV4-3	NA	TRBD1	TGCGCCAGCAGCCAAGAGGGGACAGGGTTATACGAGCAGTACTTC	CASSQEGTGLYEQYF
TRBJ1-1	TRBV29-1	NA	NA	TGCAGCGTTGAATGGGGGGGGAACACTGAAGCTTTCTTT	CSVEWGGNTEAFF
TRBJ2-7	TRBV7-9	NA	TRBD1	TGTGCCAGCAGCCTACCAGGGACAGTTTACGAGCAGTACTTC	CASSLPGTVYEQYF
TRBJ1-1	TRBV7-2	NA	NA	TGTGCCAGCAGCCCACAGGGTCGGCGAACTGAAGCTTTCTTT	CASSPQGRRTEAFF
TRBJ2-3	TRBV7-2	few	TRBD2	TGTGCCAGCAGCCCTCTCCTCACTAGCGGGGGCACAGATACGCAGTATTTT	CASSPLLTSGGTDTQYF
TRBJ2-7	TRBV5-3	NA	NA	TGTGCCAGAAGCTCCAGGTACGAGCAGTACTTC	CARSSRYEQYF
TRBJ1-5	TRBV15	NA	NA	TGTGCCACCAGCAAGACCGACAGGTTGGGTCAGCCCCAGCATTTT	CATSKTDRLGQPQHF
TRBJ2-7	TRBV13	NA	NA	TGTGCCAGCAGCTTAGCAGACAGTTCCTACGAGCAGTACTTC	CASSLADSSYEQYF
TRBJ1-3	TRBV18	NA	NA	TGTGCCAGCTCACCCACCCAGGGCGGAAACACCATATATTTT	CASSPTQGGNTIYF
TRBJ1-5	TRBV7-2	NA	NA	TGTGCCAGCAGCTTCGCCGATCAGCCCCAGCATTTT	CASSFADQPQHF
TRBJ1-5	TRBV18	few	NA	TGTGCCAGCTCACCAGGGGCAGGCGTCTATAGCAATCAGCCCCAGCATTTT	CASSPGAGVYSNQPQHF
TRBJ2-7	TRBV7-2	NA	NA	TGTGCCAGCAGCCTAGAGTCTGTCTACGAGCAGTACTTC	CASSLESVYEQYF
TRBJ1-5	TRBV28	NA	NA	TGTGCCAGCAGTTTATTTACAGGTCACAATCAGCCCCAGCATTTT	CASSLFTGHNQPQHF